The entry below describes one TCR beta chain. Participant-given clinical history determined each cohort assignment. Cohort 3 donors were reported recovered after two negative PCRs, clearance, or symptom resolution. This sample is drawn from a study of blood T cell repertoires in COVID-19. Study at large: Spain, Italy and the United States supplied samples that represented acute and convalescent COVID-19.

Germline CDR1 reads SGHVS; CDR2 reads FQNEAQ. Trimming cost V 0 bases and J 1 base, with 16 bases left between them. This CDR3 is built from 18 residues. Here immunoSEQ multiplex PCR was the method, and the copy in TCRdb shows in-frame clones only, minus some. The table shows 150,000 or so clones, with 84% occurring only once. The gene calls are TRBV7-8 and TRBJ2-4, with D perhaps matching TRBD1 (6 bases). The TCR comes from a man in his fifties who had recovered from COVID-19. Sequencing input: PBMCs or T cells enriched from blood (not recorded which). As DNA, the CDR3 is TGTGCCAGCAGCTTAGCGCGGTGGCAGGGGATGGCCAAAAACATTCAGTACTTC. Protein: CASSLARWQGMAKNIQYF.